This T cell receptor beta chain was recorded in a study of shared clonotypes between healthy human individuals. The CDR3 is 14 amino acids. Trimming shortened V by 3 bases and J by 6 bases, and 12 bases separated the two germline ends. The germline V gene encodes CDR1 LNHDA and CDR2 SQIVND (reference sequence). The table came from immunoSEQ multiplex PCR; TCRdb's copy has only in-frame clones and leaves some out. The sample yields roughly 490,000 clones, roughly four fifths seen once. This chain uses TRBV19 with TRBJ1-5; no clear D gene. Source material: PBMCs. The clonotype was recovered from a woman in her forties in good health. Some clones in this sample may be carry-over from other donors' samples. CDR3 sequence (DNA): TGTGCCAGTAGTATTGGGTTAAGGGCTCAGCCCCAGCATTTT. Translated: CASSIGLRAQPQHF.